These 5 T cell receptor beta chains were sequenced from one sample in a study of human thymus T cells. Resections were taken during corrective heart surgery, and the thymus tissue came from these. Libraries were prepared by immunoSEQ multiplex PCR; TCRdb keeps only in-frame clonotypes and omits some of them. This table holds 65,000 to 90,000 clones, 85% to 95% found once. The sequenced material came from thymus tissue. These TCRs come from a girl under three years old with a congenital heart defect but otherwise immunologically healthy.

This chain connects TRBV7-9 to TRBJ1-6; D is uncertain. Germline V CDR1 and CDR2: SEHNR, FQNEAQ (reference sequence). Trimming cost V 6 bases and J 8 bases, with 8 bases left between them. The CDR3 loop spans 12 amino acids. The CDR3 DNA reads TGTGCCAGCAGTTATAGACATTCACCCCTCCACTTT. This translates into CASSYRHSPLHF.

This chain links TRBV27 with TRBJ2-3, with TRBD2 identical over 9 bases. Germline loops: CDR1 MNHEY, CDR2 SMNVEV (reference sequence). The J segment lost 6 bases and the V segment lost 4 bases, leaving 8 bases of the junction unmatched. The CDR3 loop spans 15 amino acids. The CDR3 DNA is TGTGCCAGCAGTTCCTATAGCGGGAGAAGGGATACGCAGTATTTT. It specifies CASSSYSGRRDTQYF.

The chain has TRBV2 and TRBJ2-2, with 12 bases that match TRBD2. This CDR3 region has 19 residues. CDR1 and CDR2 from the germline V gene are SNHLY and FYNNEI. Trimming removed 6 bases from V and 5 bases from J; junction bases left unmatched: 16. The CDR3 sequence is CASSPGTSGPTSMTGELFF. CDR3 DNA sequence: TGTGCCAGCAGCCCCGGGACTAGCGGGCCCACGTCCATGACCGGGGAGCTGTTTTTT.

The chain joins TRBV6-5 to TRBJ2-7; the match to TRBD2 covers 7 bases. CDR1 MNHEY and CDR2 SVGAGI come from the germline V gene. This CDR3 region has 15 residues. Losses at the gene ends were 5 bases for V and 3 bases for J; bases not matched to a gene: 10. The CDR3, as DNA: TGTGCCAGCAGTACCAAAAGCGGGATCCTCTACGAGCAGTACTTC. Its translation is CASSTKSGILYEQYF.

V is TRBV10-3 and J is TRBJ2-7; 8 bases align to TRBD2. Germline CDR1 is ENHRY and CDR2 is SYGVKD. The CDR3 contains 16 residues. The V and J ends lost 5 bases and 3 bases, in that order; junction bases with no gene match: 12. The CDR3 is CAISQWASGLNYEQYF. For the CDR3, the DNA is TGTGCCATCAGTCAGTGGGCTAGCGGGTTGAACTACGAGCAGTACTTC.